This T cell receptor beta chain emerged from a study of T-cell reconstitution after alpha-beta-depleted transplantation in children. Comment on this clonotype: Its antigen is as yet unknown.

The authors prepared the TCRbeta library with unique molecular identifiers. TCRdb itself ran the PCR reads through MiXCR, one entry per CDR3 protein. The top ten hold 28% of the sample, which has about 980,000 distinct CDR3 sequences, about 29% seen once. The germline gives CDR1 SGHTA, CDR2 FQGNSA. Unmatched junction bases numbered 20, after V lost 7 bases and J lost 7 bases. The CDR3 contains 17 residues. Study conclusions and caveats: About two months after transplant, alpha-beta T cells reportedly came from several hundred expanded graft clones. The study traced high day-60 TCRbeta diversity in some patients to surviving recipient T cells and thymic progenitors.

V gene TRBV7-2 combines with J gene TRBJ2-5; 8 bases agree with TRBD2. This TCR was recovered from a boy less than two years old who had a stem cell transplant for SCID, so the T cells may come from the graft donor. The specimen was PBMCs, mostly from graft donor cells, collected 360 days after TCRalphabeta/CD19-depleted stem cell transplant. DNA of the CDR3: TGTGCCAGCACCCTAAGGGGTAGCGGGGACCTACGAGGGACCCAGTACTTC. Translated, it gives CASTLRGSGDLRGTQYF.